This T cell receptor (beta chain) was found in a study of shared clonotypes between healthy human individuals. Study outcomes and limitations: Clonotypes which were not shared had lower generation probabilities than clonotypes that all four donors shared.

Germline V gene data show CDR1 as SGHAT and CDR2 as FQDESV (reference sequence). This CDR3 contains 13 residues. V shed 5 bases and J 6 bases; nucleotides not matched to a gene: 7. Using immunoSEQ multiplex PCR, the repertoire was profiled, and TCRdb retains in-frame clones only, with some absent. The profile covers some 690,000 clones, with less than 95% appearing a single time and 30% to 40% taken by the ten largest. In regard to this clone: Its matching antigen is unknown.

The sequencing sample was made of memory CD8+ T cells from PBMCs. Stated subset: CD45RO+ cells pooled with CCR7-negative TemRA cells. The receptor was isolated from a man aged 18 to 35 in good health. Some clones in this sample may be carry-over from other donors' samples. The rearrangement uses TRBV11-1 and TRBJ2-7; 7 bases line up with TRBD1. CDR3 DNA: TGTGCCAGCAGCGGGGGACAGTTCTCCGAGCAGTACTTC. It encodes CASSGGQFSEQYF.